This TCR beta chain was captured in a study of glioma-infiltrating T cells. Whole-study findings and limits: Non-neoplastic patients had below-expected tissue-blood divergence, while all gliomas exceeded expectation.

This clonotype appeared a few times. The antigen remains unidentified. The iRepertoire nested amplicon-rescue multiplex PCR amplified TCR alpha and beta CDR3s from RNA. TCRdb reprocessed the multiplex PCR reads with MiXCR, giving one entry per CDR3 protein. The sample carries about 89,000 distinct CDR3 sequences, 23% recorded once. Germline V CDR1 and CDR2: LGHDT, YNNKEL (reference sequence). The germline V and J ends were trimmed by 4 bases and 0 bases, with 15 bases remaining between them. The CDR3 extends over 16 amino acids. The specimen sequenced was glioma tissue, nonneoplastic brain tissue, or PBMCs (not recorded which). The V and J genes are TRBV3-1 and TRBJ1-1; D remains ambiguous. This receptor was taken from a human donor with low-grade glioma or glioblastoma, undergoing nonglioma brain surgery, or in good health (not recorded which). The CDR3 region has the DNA TGTGCCAGCAGCCCATTCGGGCCCTCCGTGAACACTGAAGCTTTCTTT. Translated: CASSPFGPSVNTEAFF.